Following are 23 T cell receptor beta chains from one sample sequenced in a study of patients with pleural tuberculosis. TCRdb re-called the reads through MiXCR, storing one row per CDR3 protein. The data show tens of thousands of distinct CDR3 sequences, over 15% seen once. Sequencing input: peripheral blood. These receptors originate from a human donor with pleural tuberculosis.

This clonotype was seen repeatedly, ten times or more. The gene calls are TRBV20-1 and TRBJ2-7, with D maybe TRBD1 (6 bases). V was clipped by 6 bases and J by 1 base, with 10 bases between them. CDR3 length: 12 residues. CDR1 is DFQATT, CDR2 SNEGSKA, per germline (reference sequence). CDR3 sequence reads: CSAPGASYEQYF. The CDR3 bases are TGCAGTGCGCCAGGGGCTTCCTACGAGCAGTACTTC.

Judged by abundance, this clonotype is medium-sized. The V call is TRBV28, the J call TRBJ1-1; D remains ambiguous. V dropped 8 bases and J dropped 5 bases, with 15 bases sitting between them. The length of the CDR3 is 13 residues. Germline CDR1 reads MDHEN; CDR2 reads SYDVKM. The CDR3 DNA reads TGTGCCAGCCGCCCCTCTAGTAGAACTGAAGCTTTCTTT. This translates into CASRPSSRTEAFF.

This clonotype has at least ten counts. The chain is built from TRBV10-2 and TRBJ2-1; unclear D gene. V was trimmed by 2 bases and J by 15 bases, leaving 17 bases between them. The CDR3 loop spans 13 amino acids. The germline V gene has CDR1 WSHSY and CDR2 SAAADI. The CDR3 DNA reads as TGCGCCAGCAGTGAGGGTGGGGTTCCGAATAGGTTCTTC. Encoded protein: CASSEGGVPNRFF.

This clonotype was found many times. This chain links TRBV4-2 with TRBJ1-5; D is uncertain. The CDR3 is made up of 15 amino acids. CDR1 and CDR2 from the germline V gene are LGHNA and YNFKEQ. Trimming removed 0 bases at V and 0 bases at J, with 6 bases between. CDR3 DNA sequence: TGTGCCAGCAGCCAAGATACAGTTAGCAATCAGCCCCAGCATTTT. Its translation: CASSQDTVSNQPQHF.

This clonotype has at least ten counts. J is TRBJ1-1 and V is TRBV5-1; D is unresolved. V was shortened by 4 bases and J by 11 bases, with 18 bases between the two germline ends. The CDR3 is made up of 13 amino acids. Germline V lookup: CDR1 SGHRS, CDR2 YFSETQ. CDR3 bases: TGCGCCAGCAGCGACCGGGCCCTGTGGTTCGCTTTCTTT. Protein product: CASSDRALWFAFF. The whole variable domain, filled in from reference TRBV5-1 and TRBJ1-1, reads KAGVTQTPRYLIKTRGQQVTLSCSPISGHRSVSWYQQTPGQGLQFLFEYFSETQRNKGNFPGRFSGRQFSNSRSEMNVSTLELGDSALYLCASSDRALWFAFFGQGTRLTVV.

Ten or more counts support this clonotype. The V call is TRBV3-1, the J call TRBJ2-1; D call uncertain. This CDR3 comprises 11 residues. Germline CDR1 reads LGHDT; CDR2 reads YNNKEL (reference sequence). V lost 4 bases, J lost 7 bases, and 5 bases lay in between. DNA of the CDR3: TGTGCCAGCAGCCGGAGTAATGAGCAGTTCTTC. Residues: CASSRSNEQFF.

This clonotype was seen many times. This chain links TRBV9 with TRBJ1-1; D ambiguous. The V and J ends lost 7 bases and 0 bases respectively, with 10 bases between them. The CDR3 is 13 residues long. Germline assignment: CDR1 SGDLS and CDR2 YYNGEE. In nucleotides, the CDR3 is TGTGCCAGCTCGGAGGCCATGAACACTGAAGCTTTCTTT. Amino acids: CASSEAMNTEAFF. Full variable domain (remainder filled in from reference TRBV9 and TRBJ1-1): DSGVTQTPKHLITATGQRVTLRCSPRSGDLSVYWYQQSLDQGLQFLIQYYNGEERAKGNILERFSAQQFPDLHSELNLSSLELGDSALYFCASSEAMNTEAFFGQGTRLTVV.

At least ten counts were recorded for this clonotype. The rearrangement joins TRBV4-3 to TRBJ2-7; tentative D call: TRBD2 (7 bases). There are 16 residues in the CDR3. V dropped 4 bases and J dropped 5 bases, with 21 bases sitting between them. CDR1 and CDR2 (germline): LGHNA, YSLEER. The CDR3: CASSLLGGGRPNEQYF. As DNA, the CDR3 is TGCGCCAGCAGCCTCCTAGGCGGGGGCCGTCCTAACGAGCAGTACTTC.

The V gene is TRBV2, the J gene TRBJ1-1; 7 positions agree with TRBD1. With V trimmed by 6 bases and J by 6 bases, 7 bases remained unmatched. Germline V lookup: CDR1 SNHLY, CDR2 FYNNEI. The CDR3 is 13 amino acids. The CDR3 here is CASSLDREAEAFF. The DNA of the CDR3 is TGTGCCAGCAGCCTAGACAGGGAAGCTGAAGCTTTCTTT.

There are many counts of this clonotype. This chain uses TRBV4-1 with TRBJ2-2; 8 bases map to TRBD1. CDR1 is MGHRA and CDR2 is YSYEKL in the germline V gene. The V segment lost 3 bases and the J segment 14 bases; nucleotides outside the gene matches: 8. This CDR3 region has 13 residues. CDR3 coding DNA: TGCGCCAGCAGCCACGTCAGGGGGCCCCTACTGTTTTTT. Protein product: CASSHVRGPLLFF.

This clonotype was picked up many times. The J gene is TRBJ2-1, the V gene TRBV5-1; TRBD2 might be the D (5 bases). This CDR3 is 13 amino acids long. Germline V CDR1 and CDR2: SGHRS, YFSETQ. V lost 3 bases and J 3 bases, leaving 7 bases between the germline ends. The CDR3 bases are TGCGCCAGCAGCTCCGGGAACTACAATGAGCAGTTCTTC. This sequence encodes CASSSGNYNEQFF.

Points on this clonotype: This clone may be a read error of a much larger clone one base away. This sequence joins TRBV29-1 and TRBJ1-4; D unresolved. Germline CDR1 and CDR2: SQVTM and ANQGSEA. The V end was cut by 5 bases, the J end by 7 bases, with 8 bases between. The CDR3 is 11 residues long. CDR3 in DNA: TGCAGCGTTCGGGGTAGTGAAAAACTGTTTTTT. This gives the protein CSVRGSEKLFF.

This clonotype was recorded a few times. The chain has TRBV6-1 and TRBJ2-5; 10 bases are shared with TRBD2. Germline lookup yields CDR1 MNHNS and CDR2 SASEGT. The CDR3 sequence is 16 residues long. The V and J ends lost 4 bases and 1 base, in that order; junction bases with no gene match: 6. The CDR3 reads CASSVSLAGAQETQYF. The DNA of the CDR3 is TGTGCCAGCAGTGTATCGCTAGCGGGGGCCCAAGAGACCCAGTACTTC.

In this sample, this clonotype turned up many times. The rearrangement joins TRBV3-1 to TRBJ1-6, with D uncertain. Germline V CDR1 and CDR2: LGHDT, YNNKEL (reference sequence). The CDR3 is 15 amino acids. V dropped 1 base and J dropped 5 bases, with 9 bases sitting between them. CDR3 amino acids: CASSQVSGNNSPLHF. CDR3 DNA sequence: TGTGCCAGCAGCCAAGTATCCGGGAATAATTCACCCCTCCACTTT.

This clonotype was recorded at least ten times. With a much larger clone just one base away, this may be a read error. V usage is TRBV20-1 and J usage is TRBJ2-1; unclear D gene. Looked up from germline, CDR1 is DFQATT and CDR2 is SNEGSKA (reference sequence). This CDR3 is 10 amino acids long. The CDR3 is CSAPLDEQSF. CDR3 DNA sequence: TGCAGTGCCCCCCTTGATGAGCAGTCCTTC.

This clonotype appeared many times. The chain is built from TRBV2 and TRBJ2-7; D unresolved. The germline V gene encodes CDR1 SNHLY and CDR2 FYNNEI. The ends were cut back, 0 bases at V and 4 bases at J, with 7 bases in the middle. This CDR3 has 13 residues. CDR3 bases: TGTGCCAGCAGTGAAGCGGTGGAGTACGAGCAGTACTTC. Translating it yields CASSEAVEYEQYF. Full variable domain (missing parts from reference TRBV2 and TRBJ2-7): EPEVTQTPSHQVTQMGQEVILRCVPISNHLYFYWYRQILGQKVEFLVSFYNNEISEKSEIFDDQFSVERPDGSNFTLKIRSTKLEDSAMYFCASSEAVEYEQYFGPGTRLTVT.

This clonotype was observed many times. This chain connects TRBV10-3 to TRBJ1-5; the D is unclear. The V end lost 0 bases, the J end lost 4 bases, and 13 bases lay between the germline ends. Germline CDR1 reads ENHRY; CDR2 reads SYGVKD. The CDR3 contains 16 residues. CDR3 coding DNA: TGTGCCATCAGTGAGTCTCTTATCTCAGGTAATCAGCCCCAGCATTTT. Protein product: CAISESLISGNQPQHF.

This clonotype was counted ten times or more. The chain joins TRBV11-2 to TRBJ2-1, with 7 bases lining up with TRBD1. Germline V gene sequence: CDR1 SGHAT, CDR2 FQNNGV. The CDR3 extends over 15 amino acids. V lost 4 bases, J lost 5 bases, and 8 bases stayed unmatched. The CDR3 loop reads CASSSPSGTDNEQFF. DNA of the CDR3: TGTGCCAGCAGCTCGCCTTCCGGGACAGACAATGAGCAGTTCTTC.

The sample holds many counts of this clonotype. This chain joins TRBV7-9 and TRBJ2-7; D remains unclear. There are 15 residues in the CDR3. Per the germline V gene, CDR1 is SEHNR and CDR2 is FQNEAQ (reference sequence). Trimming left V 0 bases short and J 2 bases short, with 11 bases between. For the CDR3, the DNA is TGTGCCAGCAGCTTAGCGATACCTGGAACCTACGAGCAGTACTTC. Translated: CASSLAIPGTYEQYF.

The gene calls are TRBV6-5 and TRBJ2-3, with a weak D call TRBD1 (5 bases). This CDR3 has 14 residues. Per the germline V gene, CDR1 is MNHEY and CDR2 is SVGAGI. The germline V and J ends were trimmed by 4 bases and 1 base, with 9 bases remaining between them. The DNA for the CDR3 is TGTGCCAGCAGTTTAGGCAGGGGCACAGATACGCAGTATTTT. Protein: CASSLGRGTDTQYF.

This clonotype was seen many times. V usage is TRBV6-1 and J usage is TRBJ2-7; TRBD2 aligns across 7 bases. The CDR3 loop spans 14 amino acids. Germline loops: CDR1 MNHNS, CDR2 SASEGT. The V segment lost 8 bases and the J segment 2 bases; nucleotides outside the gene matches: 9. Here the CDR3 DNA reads TGTGCCAGCGGATCCGGGACTATTACCTACGAGCAGTACTTC. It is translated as CASGSGTITYEQYF.

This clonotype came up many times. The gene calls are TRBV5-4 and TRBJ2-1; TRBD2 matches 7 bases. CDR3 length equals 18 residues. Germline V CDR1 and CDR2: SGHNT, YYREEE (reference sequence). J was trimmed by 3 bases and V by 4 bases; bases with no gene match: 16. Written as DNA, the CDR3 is TGTGCCAGCAGCCCTCCCTTTAGCGGGCGTGAGTACTACAATGAGCAGTTCTTC. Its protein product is CASSPPFSGREYYNEQFF. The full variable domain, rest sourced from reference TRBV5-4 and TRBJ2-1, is ETGVTQSPTHLIKTRGQQVTLRCSSQSGHNTVSWYQQALGQGPQFIFQYYREEENGRGNFPPRFSGLQFPNYSSELNVNALELDDSALYLCASSPPFSGREYYNEQFFGPGTRLTVL.

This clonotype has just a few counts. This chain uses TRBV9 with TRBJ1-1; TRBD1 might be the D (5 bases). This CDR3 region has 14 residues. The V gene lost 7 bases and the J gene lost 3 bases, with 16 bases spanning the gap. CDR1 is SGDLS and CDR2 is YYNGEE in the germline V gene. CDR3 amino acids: CASHPGGGDTEAFF. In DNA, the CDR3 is TGTGCCAGCCATCCCGGGGGGGGGGACACTGAAGCTTTCTTT.